This TCR beta chain was profiled in a study of radiation and T cells in renal cell carcinoma. Time point defined: blood 4 weeks post-SBRT, at nephrectomy. The treatment: 15 Gy SBRT to primary tumor, nephrectomy 4 weeks later. This clone was detected a few times. V lost 5 bases to trimming and J lost 9 bases, with 23 bases between them. The CDR3 extends over 16 amino acids. Germline loops: CDR1 SEHNR, CDR2 FQNEAQ (reference sequence). Here immunoSEQ multiplex PCR was the method, and the copy in TCRdb shows in-frame clones only, minus some. Counted here are approximately 90,000 clones, around 81% occurring once; the ten biggest clones make up roughly 10%.

The clonotype originates from a man aged 50-60 years with renal cell carcinoma. This sequence joins TRBV7-9 and TRBJ2-1; weak D call: TRBD2 (6 bases). Sequenced material: blood, taken from a patient whose treatment included radiotherapy and nephrectomy. CDR3 residues: CASSPRLAGQTGEQFF. CDR3 nucleotide sequence: TGTGCCAGCAGCCCCCGTTTGGCGGGGCAGACGGGTGAGCAGTTCTTC.